A selection of T cell receptor beta chains follows, all from one sample in a study of blood T cell repertoires in COVID-19. Here immunoSEQ multiplex PCR was the method, and the copy in TCRdb shows in-frame clones only, minus some. The top ten hold 15% of the sample, which has about 200,000 clones, around 80% seen once. The specimen sequenced was PBMCs or T cells enriched from blood (not recorded which). Receptor source: a middle-aged man who had recovered from COVID-19. Each CDR3 is given with its conserved first and last residue. Each record gives: clone size, D gene, J gene, V gene, CDR3 protein, CDR3 DNA. The D gene is left open where the match is weak. Clone size is given for some rows only: seen once, a few or many times, or a class if the clone is expanded.

>-|-|TRBJ1-1|TRBV3-1/TRBV3-2
CASSQSTLNTEAFF
TGTGCCAGCAGCCAGAGTACCTTGAACACTGAAGCTTTCTTT
>-|-|TRBJ1-3|TRBV5-6
CASSRELLSGNTIYF
TGTGCCAGCTCGAGGGAGCTTCTCTCTGGAAACACCATATATTTT
>-|-|TRBJ2-1|TRBV4-3
CASSQVGNEQFF
TGCGCCAGCAGCCAGGTCGGCAATGAGCAGTTCTTC
>-|-|TRBJ2-3|TRBV7-2
CASSLRGPGTDTQYF
TGTGCCAGCAGCTTAAGGGGCCCAGGGACAGATACGCAGTATTTT
>-|TRBD2|TRBJ2-3|TRBV7-7
CASSPGLAVDTQYF
TGTGCCAGCAGCCCGGGACTAGCGGTGGATACGCAGTATTTT
>-|TRBD2|TRBJ2-2|TRBV19
CASRFTGTTNTGELFF
TGTGCCAGTAGGTTCACCGGGACTACGAACACCGGGGAGCTGTTTTTT
>few|-|TRBJ1-5|TRBV28
CASSLYGNQPQHF
TGTGCCAGCAGTTTGTATGGCAATCAGCCCCAGCATTTT
>-|TRBD1|TRBJ1-5|TRBV24-1
CATSDGDSPNQPQHF
TGTGCCACCAGTGATGGGGACAGCCCCAATCAGCCCCAGCATTTT
>-|TRBD2|TRBJ2-5|TRBV5-1
CASAGLAGRIAETQYF
TGCGCCAGCGCTGGACTAGCGGGACGAATAGCAGAGACCCAGTACTTC
>-|-|TRBJ1-2|TRBV6-2/TRBV6-3
CASSLREGSYGYTF
TGTGCCAGCAGTTTACGAGAGGGTTCCTATGGCTACACCTTC
>-|-|TRBJ1-1|TRBV3-1/TRBV3-2
CASSRGLINTEAFF
TGTGCCAGCAGCCGGGGACTGATTAACACTGAAGCTTTCTTT
>-|-|TRBJ1-1|TRBV7-9
CASSSIGGRTEAFF
TGTGCCAGCAGCTCTATCGGGGGAAGGACTGAAGCTTTCTTT
>-|TRBD1|TRBJ1-1|TRBV6-5
CASSSGQGVTEAFF
TGTGCCAGCAGTTCGGGACAGGGTGTCACTGAAGCTTTCTTT
>-|-|TRBJ1-2|TRBV27
CASSSQGPYGYTF
TGTGCCAGCAGTTCACAGGGTCCCTATGGCTACACCTTC
>-|TRBD1|TRBJ2-7|TRBV4-1
CASSQRDRVSSYEQYF
TGCGCCAGCAGCCAAAGGGACAGGGTCTCCTCCTACGAGCAGTACTTC
>-|-|TRBJ2-7|TRBV5-4
CASSPSPQGGYEQYF
TGTGCCAGCAGCCCCTCCCCGCAGGGGGGCTACGAGCAGTACTTC
>-|-|TRBJ1-3|TRBV7-2
CASSLLQVGNTIYF
TGTGCCAGCAGCTTGCTGCAGGTTGGAAACACCATATATTTT
>-|-|TRBJ2-5|TRBV5-4
CASTRVGETQYF
TGTGCCAGCACCCGGGTGGGAGAGACCCAGTACTTC
>once|TRBD1|TRBJ1-2|TRBV7-2
CASSLVRQTGNGYTF
TGTGCCAGCAGCTTAGTTAGGCAGACAGGGAATGGCTACACCTTC
>-|-|TRBJ2-2|TRBV5-8
CASNRGQNTGELFF
TGTGCCAGCAACCGGGGACAAAACACCGGGGAGCTGTTTTTT
>-|TRBD1|TRBJ2-7|TRBV5-1
CASSWAGTANYEQYF
TGCGCCAGCAGCTGGGCCGGGACAGCTAACTACGAGCAGTACTTC
>-|-|TRBJ2-7|TRBV10-3
CAISESQVGYEQYF
TGTGCCATCAGTGAGTCACAGGTTGGCTACGAGCAGTACTTC
>-|TRBD2|TRBJ2-5|TRBV7-2
CASSLGLAETQYF
TGTGCCAGCAGCTTAGGACTAGCAGAGACCCAGTACTTC
>-|-|TRBJ2-1|TRBV9
CASSASILEPTRINEQFF
TGTGCCAGCAGCGCCTCAATTCTGGAACCGACTAGGATCAATGAGCAGTTCTTC
>-|TRBD2|TRBJ2-1|TRBV9
CASSQGTSGRALDEQFF
TGTGCCAGCAGCCAAGGGACTAGCGGGAGGGCCCTGGATGAGCAGTTCTTC
>-|-|TRBJ1-6|TRBV7-3
CASSLAGDSPLHF
TGTGCCAGCAGCTTAGCGGGGGACTCACCCCTCCACTTT
>-|-|TRBJ1-2|TRBV29-1
CSAGSLLYGYTF
TGCAGTGCTGGGAGCCTACTCTATGGCTACACCTTC
>-|TRBD2|TRBJ2-3|TRBV7-2
CASSLGLAGGGDTQYF
TGTGCCAGCAGCTTAGGCCTAGCGGGGGGCGGGGATACGCAGTATTTT
>few|-|TRBJ2-7|TRBV15
CATSRDLAPREQYF
TGTGCCACCAGCAGAGATTTGGCCCCTCGCGAGCAGTACTTC
>-|TRBD1|TRBJ1-1|TRBV5-4
CASSRDRARTEAFF
TGTGCCAGCAGCCGGGACAGGGCTCGGACTGAAGCTTTCTTT
>-|TRBD2|TRBJ2-5|TRBV3-1/TRBV3-2
CASSTGLAGGLSETQYF
TGTGCCAGCAGCACGGGACTAGCGGGGGGGTTATCGGAGACCCAGTACTTC
>-|-|TRBJ1-6|TRBV9
CASSVDSPPTISPLHF
TGTGCCAGCAGCGTAGACTCCCCGCCTACTATTTCACCCCTCCACTTT
>-|TRBD2|TRBJ2-1|TRBV5-1
CASSFGSGGVVEQFF
TGCGCCAGCAGCTTCGGCAGCGGGGGGGTAGTTGAGCAGTTCTTC
>-|TRBD1|TRBJ1-2|TRBV4-2
CASSQATGDYGYTF
TGTGCCAGCAGCCAAGCGACAGGGGACTATGGCTACACCTTC
>-|-|TRBJ2-1|TRBV24-1
CATSDPSVTGNFYNEQFF
TGTGCCACCAGTGACCCCTCGGTCACAGGGAACTTCTACAATGAGCAGTTCTTC
>few|-|TRBJ1-2|TRBV27
CASSQNKNYGYTF
TGTGCCAGCAGTCAGAATAAGAACTATGGCTACACCTTC
>-|-|TRBJ2-1|TRBV19
CASSIVGEQFF
TGTGCCAGTAGTATAGTCGGTGAGCAGTTCTTC
>-|-|TRBJ1-1|TRBV9
CASSVEGENTEAFF
TGTGCCAGCAGCGTAGAGGGAGAGAACACTGAAGCTTTCTTT
>-|TRBD1|TRBJ1-1|TRBV18
CASSLAGTGRGTEAFF
TGTGCCAGCTCACTAGCCGGGACAGGGCGGGGCACTGAAGCTTTCTTT
>-|-|TRBJ2-7|TRBV4-1
CASSQGLAPVSYEQYF
TGCGCCAGCAGCCAAGGTCTAGCGCCGGTCTCCTACGAGCAGTACTTC
>-|-|TRBJ1-2|TRBV6-2/TRBV6-3
CASSYFGTIYGYTF
TGTGCCAGCAGTTACTTCGGGACAATCTATGGCTACACCTTC
>many|TRBD1|TRBJ2-7|TRBV30
CARQGAGEQYF
TGTGCCCGACAGGGGGCGGGCGAGCAGTACTTC
>once|TRBD1|TRBJ1-1|TRBV30
CAWNPGQHTEAFF
TGTGCCTGGAATCCGGGACAGCACACTGAAGCTTTCTTT
>-|TRBD1|TRBJ1-5|TRBV18
CASSRQGGTDQPQHF
TGTGCCAGCTCCCGACAGGGCGGTACCGATCAGCCCCAGCATTTT
>-|-|TRBJ2-3|TRBV2
CASSGNLGDTQYF
TGTGCCAGCAGCGGGAATCTGGGAGATACGCAGTATTTT
>-|TRBD2|TRBJ2-5|TRBV19
CASSRTSGGPEETQYF
TGTGCCAGTAGTAGGACTAGCGGGGGGCCGGAAGAGACCCAGTACTTC
>few|-|TRBJ2-1|TRBV5-4
CASSHSYNEQFF
TGTGCCAGCAGCCACTCCTACAATGAGCAGTTCTTC
>-|TRBD1|TRBJ1-6|TRBV5-1
CASSTRTGGGSPLHF
TGCGCCAGCAGCACACGGACAGGGGGAGGCTCACCCCTCCACTTT
>-|TRBD1|TRBJ1-3|TRBV2
CASSYAPGQGGNTIYF
TGTGCCAGCAGTTACGCCCCCGGACAGGGTGGAAACACCATATATTTT
>-|-|TRBJ1-6|TRBV9
CASSVEGRGGSPLHF
TGTGCCAGCAGCGTAGAAGGAAGGGGCGGATCACCCCTCCACTTT
>-|TRBD1|TRBJ2-7|TRBV5-6
CASSLGGGDAYEQYF
TGTGCCAGCAGCTTGGGAGGGGGCGATGCCTACGAGCAGTACTTC
>-|-|TRBJ2-3|TRBV10-3
CAISEPGDTQYF
TGTGCCATCAGTGAGCCCGGGGATACGCAGTATTTT